Here is one TCR beta chain with its context. The antigen it binds to is not known. Base-call qualities are not available, and no considerably larger clone is one nucleotide away. The CDR3 covers 15 residues, taking in both the cysteine and the phenylalanine. Left in the record is the CDR3 DNA by itself, 45 bases read in frame from the first base. The germline V and J ends show losses of 5 bases and 0 bases respectively, and no gene match explains 7 bases of the junction. The germline V gene (reference sequence) yields DFQATT for CDR1 and SNEGSKA for CDR2. The donors were 40 or so Caucasian individuals from Russia, aged 6 to 90 years, who were systemically healthy. About 9.1 milliliters of peripheral blood were collected from each donor into EDTA-treated Vacutainer tubes. Ficoll-Paque density-gradient centrifugation was used to isolate PBMCs, with at least 7 million per sample. Trizol reagent was used to extract total RNA from the PBMCs, yielding at least 6 micrograms per sample. The percentages of naive CD45RAhigh/CD27high T cells were determined by flow cytometry on a PBMC aliquot from every donor.

Library creation used 5' RACE. Sequencing instrument: Illumina HiSeq 2500. The second PCR ran for about 6 to 12 cycles and used a J-beta primer mix along with a sample-barcoded 5' primer. Each TCR beta cDNA molecule received a unique molecular identifier from a template-switch 5' adaptor carrying 12 random nucleotides. Each sample yielded at least 3 million CDR3-containing paired-end reads. All of the RNA was converted into first-strand cDNA using the Mint cDNA synthesis kit, with a TRBC-specific oligonucleotide serving as the primer. All cDNA was treated with uracil-DNA glycosylase and then went through a first 18-cycle PCR with the universal primers M1SS and BC2_uni_R. The original pipeline was this. For normalization, 1 million high-quality reads, each with a distinct molecular identifier, were randomly selected from each sample. Instead of being binned into consensus sequences, reads with shared molecular identifiers were discarded. MiTCR, with a Q25 quality threshold and the strictest error-elimination algorithm, was used for CDR3 identification, clonotype clustering and error correction. A nonparametric unseen species model with Euler transformation was used to estimate lower-bound total TCR beta diversity. TCRdb took the public reads, trimmed them with fastp at Q25, ran MiXCR for clone calling and kept in-frame beta chains. Duplicate CDR3 protein sequences are folded into a single record with the most common DNA and genes. The V and J calls shown here were made by TCRdb, not taken from the authors' results. For this sample the table gives about 780,000 distinct CDR3 sequences, of which 35% to 60% were detected only once. The ten largest clones take up roughly 20% of the sample.

This entry belongs to a study of blood T cells in healthy people across ages (dated by TCRdb to the mid-2010s). Concerning the study at large: In model experiments, roughly one uniquely barcoded TCR beta cDNA molecule per two T cells was captured by template switching. To track age-related changes in TCR beta repertoire diversity, the study relied on deep sequencing normalized with unique cDNA molecular identifiers. To avoid experimental bias, donors of different ages were distributed randomly across sequencing lanes. For two donors (one aged 18 to 30 and one aged 80 or older), the study analyzed two additional independent replicas of 1 million unique cDNA reads from the same blood draw. Four age groups were formed from the donors: young (average about 17 years), middle-aged (just under 40), aged (about 62) and long-lived (approximately 80). Overall study outcomes, separate from this receptor: Estimates of total diversity based on one million sequenced T cells were considered lower bounds and underestimates. A strong correlation was found between observed TCR beta diversity and the percentage of naive T cells measured by flow cytometry. Observed TCR beta diversity per million T cells fell roughly linearly with age, and a significant reduction was already apparent by age roughly 40. Bulk unsorted PBMC profiling prevented conclusive comparison of naive and antigen-experienced compartments. Compared with the aged group, the long-lived group had more naive CD4+ T cells, fewer expanded clones and increased TCR diversity, suggesting age selection. Because donor CMV infection status was unknown, age-related changes in expanded clonotypes were potentially confounded.

This clonotype originated in an elderly man in good health. The sample taken for sequencing was blood. The sequence joins TRBV20-1 to TRBJ2-4; TRBD1 fits 7 bases in the junction. The DNA is as follows: TGCAGTGCTCCCGGACAGGTTATAGCCAAAAACATTCAGTACTTC. It is translated as CSAPGQVIAKNIQYF.